This T cell receptor beta chain originates from a study of Ad26.COV2.S vaccination and SARS-CoV-2 variants. Study in general: The donor belonged to the COV1001 Ad26.COV2.S trial arm. Overall study results and limits: Vaccinees showed greater spike-specific TCR breadth than placebo recipients. There was a possibility that the TCR breadth and depth analyses underestimated total T cell responses.

This CDR3 is built from 12 residues. Trimming removed 5 bases from V and 9 bases from J, with 11 bases in between. Germline loops: CDR1 LGHNA, CDR2 YNFKEQ. Treatment meaning: some 20 received Ad26.COV2.S at low or high dose, single or two shots; 5 received placebo; per-sample allocation not given. Day 63 after the first vaccine or placebo injection was the time point for sampling. Produced via immunoSEQ multiplex PCR; TCRdb's table is partial and in-frame only. The sample includes some 640,000 clones, more than 70% seen only once; the top ten take about 1.5%. Note on this clone: The antigen remains undetermined.

The sample consisted of peripheral blood, taken in a trial of Ad26.COV2.S vaccine versus placebo. V and J are TRBV4-2 and TRBJ2-1; D is perhaps TRBD2 (5 bases). This TCR was recovered from a person between 18 and 65 years old who received the Ad26.COV2.S COVID-19 vaccine or a placebo. CDR3 loop: CASSFSAGEQFF. DNA for the CDR3: TGTGCCAGCAGCTTTAGCGCTGGTGAGCAGTTCTTC.